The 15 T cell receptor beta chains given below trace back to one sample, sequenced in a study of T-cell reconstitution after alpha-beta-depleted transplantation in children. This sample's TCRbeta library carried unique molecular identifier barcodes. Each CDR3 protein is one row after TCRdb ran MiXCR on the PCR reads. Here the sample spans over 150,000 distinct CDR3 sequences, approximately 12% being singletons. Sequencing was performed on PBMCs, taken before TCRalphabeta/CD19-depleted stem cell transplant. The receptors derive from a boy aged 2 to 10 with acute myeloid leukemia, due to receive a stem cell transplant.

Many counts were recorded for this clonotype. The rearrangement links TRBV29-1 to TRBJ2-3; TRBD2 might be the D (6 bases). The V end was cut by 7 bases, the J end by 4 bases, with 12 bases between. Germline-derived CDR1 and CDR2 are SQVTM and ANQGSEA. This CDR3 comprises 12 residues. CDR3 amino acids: CSGVGGADTQYF. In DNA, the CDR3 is TGCAGCGGTGTAGGCGGGGCAGATACGCAGTATTTT.

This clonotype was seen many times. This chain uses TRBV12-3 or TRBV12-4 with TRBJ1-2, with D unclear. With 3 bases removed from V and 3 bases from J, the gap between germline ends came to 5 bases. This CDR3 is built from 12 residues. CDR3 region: CASSLGYYGYTF. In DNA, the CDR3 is TGTGCCAGCAGTTTGGGGTACTATGGCTACACCTTC.

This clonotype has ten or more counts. This chain's CDR3 is CASSFSTSGGTDTQYF. As DNA, the CDR3 is TGTGCCAGCAGTTTCTCCACTAGCGGGGGCACAGATACGCAGTATTTT. This chain connects TRBV27 to TRBJ2-3; 10 bases are shared with TRBD2. V shed 3 bases, J shed 1 base, and the junction held 4 bases outside the gene matches. Germline assignment: CDR1 MNHEY and CDR2 SMNVEV (reference sequence). The CDR3 is 16 residues long.

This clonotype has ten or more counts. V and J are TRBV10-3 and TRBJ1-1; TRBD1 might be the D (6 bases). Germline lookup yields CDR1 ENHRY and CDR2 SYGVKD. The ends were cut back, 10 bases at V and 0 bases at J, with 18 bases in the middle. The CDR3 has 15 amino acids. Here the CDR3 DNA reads TGTGCCACCGGGGCGGGGGGGCATGTGAACACTGAAGCTTTCTTT. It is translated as CATGAGGHVNTEAFF.

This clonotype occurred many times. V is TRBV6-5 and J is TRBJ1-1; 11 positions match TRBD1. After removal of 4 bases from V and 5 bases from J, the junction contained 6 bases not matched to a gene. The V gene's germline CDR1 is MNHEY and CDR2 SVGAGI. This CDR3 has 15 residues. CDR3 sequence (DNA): TGTGCCAGCAGTTTCTCCGGGACAGGGGGGACTGAAGCTTTCTTT. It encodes CASSFSGTGGTEAFF.

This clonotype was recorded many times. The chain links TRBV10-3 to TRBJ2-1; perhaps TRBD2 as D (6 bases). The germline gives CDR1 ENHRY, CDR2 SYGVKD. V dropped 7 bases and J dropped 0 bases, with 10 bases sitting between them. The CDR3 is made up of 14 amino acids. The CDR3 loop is CAITRDSSYNEQFF. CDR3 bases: TGTGCCATCACCCGGGACTCCTCCTACAATGAGCAGTTCTTC.

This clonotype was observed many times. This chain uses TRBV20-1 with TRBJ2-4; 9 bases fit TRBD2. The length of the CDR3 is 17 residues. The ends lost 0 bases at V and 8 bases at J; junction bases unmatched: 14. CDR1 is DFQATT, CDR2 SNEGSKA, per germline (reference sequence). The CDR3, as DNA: TGCAGTGCTAGAGATTTAGAGCTAGCGGGATGGATGGACATTCAGTACTTC. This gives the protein CSARDLELAGWMDIQYF.

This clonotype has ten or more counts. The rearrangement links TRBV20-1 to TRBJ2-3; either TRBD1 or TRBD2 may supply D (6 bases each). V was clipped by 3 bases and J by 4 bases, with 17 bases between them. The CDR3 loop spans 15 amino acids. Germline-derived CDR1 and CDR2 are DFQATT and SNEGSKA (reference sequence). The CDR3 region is CSASVGGVLSDTQYF. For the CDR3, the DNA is TGCAGTGCTAGTGTCGGGGGCGTATTATCAGATACGCAGTATTTT.

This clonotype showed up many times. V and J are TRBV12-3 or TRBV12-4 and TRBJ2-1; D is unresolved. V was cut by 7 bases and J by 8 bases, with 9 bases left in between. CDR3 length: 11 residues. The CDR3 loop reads CASTPGDEQFF. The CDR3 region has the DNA TGTGCCAGCACCCCGGGTGATGAGCAGTTCTTC.

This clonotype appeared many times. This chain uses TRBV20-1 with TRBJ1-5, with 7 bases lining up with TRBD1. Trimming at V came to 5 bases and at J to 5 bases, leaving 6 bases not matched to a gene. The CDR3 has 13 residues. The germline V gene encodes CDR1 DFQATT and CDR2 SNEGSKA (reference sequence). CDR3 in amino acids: CSAYDRVDQPQHF. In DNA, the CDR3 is TGCAGTGCTTACGACAGGGTTGATCAGCCCCAGCATTTT.

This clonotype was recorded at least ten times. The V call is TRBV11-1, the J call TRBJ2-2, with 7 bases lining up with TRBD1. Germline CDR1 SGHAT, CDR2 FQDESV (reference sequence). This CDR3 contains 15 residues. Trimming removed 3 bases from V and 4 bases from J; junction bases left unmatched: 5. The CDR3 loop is CASSFTGAGTGELFF. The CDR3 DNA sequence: TGTGCCAGCAGCTTTACAGGGGCAGGCACCGGGGAGCTGTTTTTT.

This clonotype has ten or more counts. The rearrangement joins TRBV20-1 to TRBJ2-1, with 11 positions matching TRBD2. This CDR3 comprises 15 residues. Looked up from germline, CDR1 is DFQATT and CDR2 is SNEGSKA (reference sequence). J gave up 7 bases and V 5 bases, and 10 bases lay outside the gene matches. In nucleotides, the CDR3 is TGCAGTGCTGCCCTCGCTAGCGGGAGGATTAATGAGCAGTTCTTC. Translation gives CSAALASGRINEQFF.

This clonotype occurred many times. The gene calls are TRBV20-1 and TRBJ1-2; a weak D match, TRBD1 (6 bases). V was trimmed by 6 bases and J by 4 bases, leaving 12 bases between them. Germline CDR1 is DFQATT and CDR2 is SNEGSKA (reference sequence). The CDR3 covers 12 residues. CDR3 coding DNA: TGCAGTGCCTCACAGGGTCGCTATGGCTACACCTTC. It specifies CSASQGRYGYTF.

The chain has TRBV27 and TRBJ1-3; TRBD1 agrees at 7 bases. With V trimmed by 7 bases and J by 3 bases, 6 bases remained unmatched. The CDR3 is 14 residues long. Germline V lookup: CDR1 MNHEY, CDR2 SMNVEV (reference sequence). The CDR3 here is CASKKQGGGNTIYF. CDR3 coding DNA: TGTGCCAGCAAAAAGCAGGGGGGTGGAAACACCATATATTTT.

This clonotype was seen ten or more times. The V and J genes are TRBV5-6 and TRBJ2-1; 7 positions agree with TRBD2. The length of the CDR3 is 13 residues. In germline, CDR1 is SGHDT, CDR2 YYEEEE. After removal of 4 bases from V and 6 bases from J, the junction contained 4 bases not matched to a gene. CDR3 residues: CASSPGTTNEQFF. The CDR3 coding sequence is TGTGCCAGCAGCCCCGGGACTACCAATGAGCAGTTCTTC. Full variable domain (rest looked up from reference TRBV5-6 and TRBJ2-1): DAGVTQSPTHLIKTRGQQVTLRCSPKSGHDTVSWYQQALGQGPQFIFQYYEEEERQRGNFPDRFSGHQFPNYSSELNVNALLLGDSALYLCASSPGTTNEQFFGPGTRLTVL.